The 8 T cell receptor beta chains below were found in one sample sequenced in a study of OX40 agonist ivuxolimab in advanced cancers. Clones were read by immunoSEQ multiplex PCR, and TCRdb kept only the in-frame ones, dropping some. The repertoire consists of 75,000 to 100,000 clones, with under 90% occurring once and the leading ten covering 4.5% to 5.5%. The sample consisted of CD4+ or CD8+ T cells sorted from blood, taken in a trial of the OX40 agonist ivuxolimab. Receptors were obtained from an adult with an advanced solid tumor such as melanoma, head and neck, liver or kidney cancer.

The V and J genes are TRBV7-9 and TRBJ2-1; D could derive from TRBD1 or TRBD2 (5 bases each). Germline CDR1 and CDR2: SEHNR and FQNEAQ (reference sequence). V was shortened by 5 bases and J by 5 bases, with 16 bases between the two germline ends. The CDR3 is made up of 15 amino acids. CDR3 DNA: TGTGCCAGCAGCCCATTAGGAGTGGGGGACAATGAGCAGTTCTTC. It specifies CASSPLGVGDNEQFF.

The V gene is TRBV27, the J gene TRBJ2-3, with D perhaps matching TRBD1 (5 bases). V shed 5 bases and J shed 2 bases, with 20 bases lying between them. Germline values: CDR1 MNHEY, CDR2 SMNVEV (reference sequence). The CDR3 is 17 residues long. CDR3 sequence (DNA): TGTGCCAGCAGTCCTCCCGCCGCAGGGCCCATCACAGATACGCAGTATTTT. Amino acids: CASSPPAAGPITDTQYF.

V usage is TRBV7-2 and J usage is TRBJ2-3; a possible D gene is TRBD2 (7 bases). V was pared by 5 bases and J by 1 base, with 13 bases between. The CDR3 has 15 residues. Germline CDR1 SGHTA, CDR2 FQGNSA. In DNA form, the CDR3 reads TGTGCCAGCAGCGGGGGGGCTATAGGCACAGATACGCAGTATTTT. Translation gives CASSGGAIGTDTQYF.

This clone came up a few times. The chain combines TRBV6-5 with TRBJ1-5; 7 positions match TRBD1. The J segment lost 2 bases and the V segment lost 6 bases, leaving 7 bases of the junction unmatched. Germline V gives CDR1 MNHEY, CDR2 SVGAGI. This CDR3 comprises 15 residues. CDR3 sequence (DNA): TGTGCCAGCAGGGAGGGGGCGCGAGGCAATCAGCCCCAGCATTTT. Protein sequence: CASREGARGNQPQHF.

The V gene is TRBV27, the J gene TRBJ1-3; D perhaps matches TRBD1 (6 bases). Trimming removed 6 bases from V and 3 bases from J, with 15 bases in between. Germline V gives CDR1 MNHEY, CDR2 SMNVEV (reference sequence). The CDR3 consists of 15 residues. The CDR3 DNA is TGTGCCAGCAGATTACAGGGTAAAGGTGGAAACACCATATATTTT. Translation: CASRLQGKGGNTIYF.

The genes are TRBV5-1 and TRBJ2-4; 9 nucleotides match TRBD2. The V gene's germline CDR1 is SGHRS and CDR2 YFSETQ. The CDR3 runs to 16 residues. With 0 bases clipped from V and 0 bases from J, the junction kept 1 base outside the gene matches. The CDR3 spells CASSLGSGGAKNIQYF. DNA of the CDR3: TGCGCCAGCAGCTTGGGTAGCGGGGGAGCCAAAAACATTCAGTACTTC.

The rearrangement joins TRBV7-3 to TRBJ2-2; tentative D call: TRBD2 (5 bases). The CDR3 has 16 residues. V was cut by 1 base and J by 5 bases, with 14 bases left in between. The germline gives CDR1 SGHTA, CDR2 FQGTGA. The CDR3, as DNA: TGTGCCAGCAGCTTAAACCCGGTGAGGAGGACCGGGGAGCTGTTTTTT. It encodes CASSLNPVRRTGELFF. The whole variable domain, filled in from reference TRBV7-3 and TRBJ2-2, reads GAGVSQTPSNKVTEKGKYVELRCDPISGHTALYWYRQSLGQGPEFLIYFQGTGAADDSGLPNDRFFAVRPEGSVSTLKIQRTERGDSAVYLCASSLNPVRRTGELFFGEGSRLTVL.

The V call is TRBV11-1, the J call TRBJ2-5; D is undetermined. Trimming took 3 bases from V and 1 from J, leaving 9 bases between them. Germline CDR1 SGHAT, CDR2 FQDESV (reference sequence). This CDR3 contains 14 residues. CDR3 DNA sequence: TGTGCCAGCAGCTTCGACTTGTTCCAAGAGACCCAGTACTTC. Residues: CASSFDLFQETQYF.